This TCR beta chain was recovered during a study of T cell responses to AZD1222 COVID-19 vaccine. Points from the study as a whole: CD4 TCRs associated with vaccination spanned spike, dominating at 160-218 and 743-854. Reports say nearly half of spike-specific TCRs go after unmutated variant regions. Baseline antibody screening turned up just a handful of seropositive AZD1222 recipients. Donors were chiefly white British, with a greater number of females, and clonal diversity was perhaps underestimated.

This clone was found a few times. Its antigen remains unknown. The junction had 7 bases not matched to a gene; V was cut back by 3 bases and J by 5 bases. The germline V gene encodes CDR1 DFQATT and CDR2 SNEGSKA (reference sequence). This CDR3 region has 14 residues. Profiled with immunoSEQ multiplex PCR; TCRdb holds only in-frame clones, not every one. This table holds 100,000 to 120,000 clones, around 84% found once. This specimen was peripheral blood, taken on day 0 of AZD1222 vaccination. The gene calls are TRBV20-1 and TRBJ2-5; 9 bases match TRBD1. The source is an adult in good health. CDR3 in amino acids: CSASLGTGRETQYF. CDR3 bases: TGCAGTGCTAGTCTTGGGACAGGGCGGGAGACCCAGTACTTC.